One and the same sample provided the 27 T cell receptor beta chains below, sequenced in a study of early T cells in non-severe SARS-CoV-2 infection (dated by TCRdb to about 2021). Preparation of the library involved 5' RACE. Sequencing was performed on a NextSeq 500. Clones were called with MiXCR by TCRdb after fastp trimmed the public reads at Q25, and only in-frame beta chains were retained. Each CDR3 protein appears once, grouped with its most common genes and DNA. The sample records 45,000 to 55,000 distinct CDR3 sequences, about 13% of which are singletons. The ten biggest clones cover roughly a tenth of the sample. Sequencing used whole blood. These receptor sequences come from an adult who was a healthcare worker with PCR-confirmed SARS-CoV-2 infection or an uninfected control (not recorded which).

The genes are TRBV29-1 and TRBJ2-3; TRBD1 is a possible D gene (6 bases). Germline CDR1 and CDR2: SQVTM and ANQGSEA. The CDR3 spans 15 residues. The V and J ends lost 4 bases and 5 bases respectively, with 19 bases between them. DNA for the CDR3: TGCAGCGTTGCCCCGGGACACCAACCAGGAGATACGCAGTATTTT. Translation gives CSVAPGHQPGDTQYF.

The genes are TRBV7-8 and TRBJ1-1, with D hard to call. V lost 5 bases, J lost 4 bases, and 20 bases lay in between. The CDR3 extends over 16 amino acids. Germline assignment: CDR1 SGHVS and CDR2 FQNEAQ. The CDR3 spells CASSGFDSRSGTEAFF. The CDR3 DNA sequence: TGTGCCAGCAGCGGATTCGATTCGAGGTCGGGCACTGAAGCTTTCTTT.

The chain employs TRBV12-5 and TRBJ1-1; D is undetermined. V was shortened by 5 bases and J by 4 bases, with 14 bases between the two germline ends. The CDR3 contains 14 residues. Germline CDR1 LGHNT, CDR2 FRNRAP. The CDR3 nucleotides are TGTGCTAGTGGTCCCCTAAGGGTTTCCACTGAAGCTTTCTTT. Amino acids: CASGPLRVSTEAFF.

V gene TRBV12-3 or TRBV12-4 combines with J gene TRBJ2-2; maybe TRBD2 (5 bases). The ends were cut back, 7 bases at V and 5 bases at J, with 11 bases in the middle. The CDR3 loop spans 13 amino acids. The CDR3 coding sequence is TGTGCCAGCACTTACCAGCGGACCGGGGAGCTGTTTTTT. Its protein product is CASTYQRTGELFF.

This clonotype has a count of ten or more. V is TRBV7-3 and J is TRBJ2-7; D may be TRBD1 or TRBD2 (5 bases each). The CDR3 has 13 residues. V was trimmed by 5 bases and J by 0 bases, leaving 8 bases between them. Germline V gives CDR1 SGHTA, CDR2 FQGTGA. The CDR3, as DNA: TGTGCCAGCAGCGCCGGGGCCTCCTACGAGCAGTACTTC. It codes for CASSAGASYEQYF.

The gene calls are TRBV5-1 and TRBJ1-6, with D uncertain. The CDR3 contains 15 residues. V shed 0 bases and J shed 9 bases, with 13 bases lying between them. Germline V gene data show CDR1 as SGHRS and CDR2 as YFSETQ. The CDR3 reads CASSLDGSYPSPLHF. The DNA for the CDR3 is TGCGCCAGCAGCTTGGATGGGTCCTATCCTTCACCCCTCCACTTT. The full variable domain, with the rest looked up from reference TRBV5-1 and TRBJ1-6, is KAGVTQTPRYLIKTRGQQVTLSCSPISGHRSVSWYQQTPGQGLQFLFEYFSETQRNKGNFPGRFSGRQFSNSRSEMNVSTLELGDSALYLCASSLDGSYPSPLHFGNGTRLTVT.

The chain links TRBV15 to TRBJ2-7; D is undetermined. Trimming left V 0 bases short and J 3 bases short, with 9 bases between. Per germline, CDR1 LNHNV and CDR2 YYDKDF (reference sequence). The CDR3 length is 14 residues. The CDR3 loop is CATSRDGLIYEQYF. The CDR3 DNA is TGTGCCACCAGCAGAGATGGGCTTATCTACGAGCAGTACTTC.

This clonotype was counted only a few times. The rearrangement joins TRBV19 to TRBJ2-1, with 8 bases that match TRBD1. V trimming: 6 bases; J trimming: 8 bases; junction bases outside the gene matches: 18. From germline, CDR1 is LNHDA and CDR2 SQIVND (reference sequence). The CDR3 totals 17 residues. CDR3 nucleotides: TGTGCCAGTAGCGGCAGGGGGCCAACAACAATCCGGCATGAGCAGTTCTTC. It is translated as CASSGRGPTTIRHEQFF. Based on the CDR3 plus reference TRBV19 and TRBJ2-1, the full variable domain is DGGITQSPKYLFRKEGQNVTLSCEQNLNHDAMYWYRQDPGQGLRLIYYSQIVNDFQKGDIAEGYSVSREKKESFPLTVTSAQKNPTAFYLCASSGRGPTTIRHEQFFGPGTRLTVL.

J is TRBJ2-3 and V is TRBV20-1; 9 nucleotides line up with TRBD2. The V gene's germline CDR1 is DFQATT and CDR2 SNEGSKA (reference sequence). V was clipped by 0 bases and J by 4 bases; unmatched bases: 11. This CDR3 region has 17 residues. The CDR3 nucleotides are TGCAGTGCTAGAGATCGTCCGACTAGCGGACCTTCAGATACGCAGTATTTT. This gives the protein CSARDRPTSGPSDTQYF.

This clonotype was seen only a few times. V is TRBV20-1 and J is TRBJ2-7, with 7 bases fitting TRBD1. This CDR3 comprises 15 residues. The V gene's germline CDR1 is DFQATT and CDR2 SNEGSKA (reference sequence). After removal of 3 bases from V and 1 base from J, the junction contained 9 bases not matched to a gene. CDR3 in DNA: TGCAGTGCTAGGAACATCGACAGGGCTTCCTACGAGCAGTACTTC. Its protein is CSARNIDRASYEQYF.

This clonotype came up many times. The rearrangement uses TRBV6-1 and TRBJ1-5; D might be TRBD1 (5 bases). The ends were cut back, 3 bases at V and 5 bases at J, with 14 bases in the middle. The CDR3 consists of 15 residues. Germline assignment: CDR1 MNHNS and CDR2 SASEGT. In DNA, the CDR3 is TGTGCCAGCAGTGACCCTAACGCGGGGGATCAGCCCCAGCATTTT. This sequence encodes CASSDPNAGDQPQHF.

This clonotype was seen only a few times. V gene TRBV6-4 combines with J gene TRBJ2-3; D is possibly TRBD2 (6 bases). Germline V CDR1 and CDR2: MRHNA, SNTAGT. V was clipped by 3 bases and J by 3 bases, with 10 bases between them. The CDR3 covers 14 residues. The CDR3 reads CASSEMGGTDTQYF. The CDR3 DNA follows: TGTGCCAGCAGTGAGATGGGGGGTACAGATACGCAGTATTTT.

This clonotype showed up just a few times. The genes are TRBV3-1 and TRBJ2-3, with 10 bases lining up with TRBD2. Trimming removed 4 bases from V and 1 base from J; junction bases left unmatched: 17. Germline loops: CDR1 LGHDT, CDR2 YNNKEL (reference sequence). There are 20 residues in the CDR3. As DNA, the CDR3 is TGTGCCAGCAGCCCCCGACTAGCGGGCGCCGGGGGCCCACGCACAGATACGCAGTATTTT. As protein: CASSPRLAGAGGPRTDTQYF.

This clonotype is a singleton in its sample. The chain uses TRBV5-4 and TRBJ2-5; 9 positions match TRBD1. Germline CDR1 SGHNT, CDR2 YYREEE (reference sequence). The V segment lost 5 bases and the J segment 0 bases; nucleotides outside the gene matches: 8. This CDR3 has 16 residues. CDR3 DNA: TGTGCCAGCAGTCCCACCGGGACAGGGTACCAAGAGACCCAGTACTTC. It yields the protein CASSPTGTGYQETQYF.

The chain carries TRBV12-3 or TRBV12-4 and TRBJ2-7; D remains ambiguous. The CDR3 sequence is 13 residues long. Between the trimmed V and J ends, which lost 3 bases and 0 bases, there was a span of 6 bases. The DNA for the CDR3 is TGTGCCAGCAGTTTGGGCCTCTCCTACGAGCAGTACTTC. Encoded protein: CASSLGLSYEQYF.

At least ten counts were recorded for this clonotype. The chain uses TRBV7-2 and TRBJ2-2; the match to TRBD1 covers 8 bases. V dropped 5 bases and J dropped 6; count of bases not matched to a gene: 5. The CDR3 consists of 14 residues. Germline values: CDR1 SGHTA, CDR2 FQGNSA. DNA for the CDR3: TGTGCCAGCAGCCTTCACAGGGGGGCCGGGGAGCTGTTTTTT. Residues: CASSLHRGAGELFF.

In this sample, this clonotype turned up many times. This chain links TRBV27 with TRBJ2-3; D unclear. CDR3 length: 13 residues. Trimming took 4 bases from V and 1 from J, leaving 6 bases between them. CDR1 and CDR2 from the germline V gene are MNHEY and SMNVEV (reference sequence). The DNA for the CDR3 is TGTGCCAGCAGTTATGGGCGCACAGATACGCAGTATTTT. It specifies CASSYGRTDTQYF.

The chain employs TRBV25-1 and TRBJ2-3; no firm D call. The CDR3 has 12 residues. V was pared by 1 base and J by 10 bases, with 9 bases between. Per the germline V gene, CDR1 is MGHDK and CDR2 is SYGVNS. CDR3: CASSESGSAQYF. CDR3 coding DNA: TGTGCCAGCAGTGAATCAGGATCCGCGCAGTATTTT. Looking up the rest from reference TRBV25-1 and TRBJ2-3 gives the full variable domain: EADIYQTPRYLVIGTGKKITLECSQTMGHDKMYWYQQDPGMELHLIHYSYGVNSTEKGDLSSESTVSRIRTEHFPLTLESARPSHTSQYLCASSESGSAQYFGPGTRLTVL.

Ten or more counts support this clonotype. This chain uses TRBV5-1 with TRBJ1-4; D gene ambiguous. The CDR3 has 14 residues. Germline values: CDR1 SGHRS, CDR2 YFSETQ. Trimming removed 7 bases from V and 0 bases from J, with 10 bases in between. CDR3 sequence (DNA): TGCGCCAGCCGGACGGGGTCAACTAATGAAAAACTGTTTTTT. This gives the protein CASRTGSTNEKLFF.

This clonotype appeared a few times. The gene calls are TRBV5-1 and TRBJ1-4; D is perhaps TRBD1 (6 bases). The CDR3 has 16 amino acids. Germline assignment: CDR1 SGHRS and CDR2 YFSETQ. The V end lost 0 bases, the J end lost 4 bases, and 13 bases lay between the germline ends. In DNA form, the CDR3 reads TGCGCCAGCAGCTTGGCCCCGGGACAACTTAATGAAAAACTGTTTTTT. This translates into CASSLAPGQLNEKLFF.

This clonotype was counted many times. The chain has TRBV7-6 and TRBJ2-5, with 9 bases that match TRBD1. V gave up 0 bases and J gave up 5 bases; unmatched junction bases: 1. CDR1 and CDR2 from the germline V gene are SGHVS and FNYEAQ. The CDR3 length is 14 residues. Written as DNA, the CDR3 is TGTGCCAGCAGCTTAGCAGGGACAGGGGAGACCCAGTACTTC. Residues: CASSLAGTGETQYF.

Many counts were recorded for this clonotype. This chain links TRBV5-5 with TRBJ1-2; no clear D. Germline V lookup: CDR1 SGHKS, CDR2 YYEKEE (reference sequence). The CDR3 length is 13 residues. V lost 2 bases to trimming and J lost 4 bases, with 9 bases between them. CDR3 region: CASSLQQRYGYTF. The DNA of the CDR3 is TGTGCCAGCAGCTTACAACAGCGCTATGGCTACACCTTC.

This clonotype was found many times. The CDR3 region has the DNA TGTGCCAGCAGTTTCTATAGCAATCAGCCCCAGCATTTT. Translation gives CASSFYSNQPQHF. The V gene is TRBV27, the J gene TRBJ1-5; D is unclear. Germline assignment: CDR1 MNHEY and CDR2 SMNVEV (reference sequence). This CDR3 has 13 amino acids. Trimming shortened V by 3 bases and J by 0 bases, and 3 bases separated the two germline ends.

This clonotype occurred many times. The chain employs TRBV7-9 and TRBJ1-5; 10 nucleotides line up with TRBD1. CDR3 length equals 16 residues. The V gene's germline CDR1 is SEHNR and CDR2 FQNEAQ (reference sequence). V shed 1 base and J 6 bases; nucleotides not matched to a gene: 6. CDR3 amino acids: CASSLGTGGVSQPQHF. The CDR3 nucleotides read TGTGCCAGCAGCTTAGGGACAGGGGGAGTGAGTCAGCCCCAGCATTTT.

The CDR3 DNA reads as TGCGCCAGCAGCCAATCTATGCGGGAGAGGGGCTACACCTTC. Residues: CASSQSMRERGYTF. This sequence joins TRBV4-1 and TRBJ1-2; D remains ambiguous. From germline, CDR1 is MGHRA and CDR2 YSYEKL. The CDR3 is made up of 14 amino acids. V lost 2 bases and J 8 bases, leaving 15 bases between the germline ends.

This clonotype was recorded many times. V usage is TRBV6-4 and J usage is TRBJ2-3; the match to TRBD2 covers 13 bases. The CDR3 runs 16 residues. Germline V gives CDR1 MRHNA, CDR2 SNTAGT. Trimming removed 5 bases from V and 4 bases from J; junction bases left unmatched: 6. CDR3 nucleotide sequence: TGTGCCAGCAGTACCGGGACTAGCGGGAACCCAGATACGCAGTATTTT. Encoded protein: CASSTGTSGNPDTQYF.

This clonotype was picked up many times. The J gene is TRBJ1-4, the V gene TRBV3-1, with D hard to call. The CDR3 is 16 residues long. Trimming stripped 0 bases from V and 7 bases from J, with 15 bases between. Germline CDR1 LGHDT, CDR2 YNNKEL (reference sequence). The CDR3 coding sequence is TGTGCCAGCAGCCAAGATCCGAAGGGATCGAGTGAAAAACTGTTTTTT. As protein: CASSQDPKGSSEKLFF.